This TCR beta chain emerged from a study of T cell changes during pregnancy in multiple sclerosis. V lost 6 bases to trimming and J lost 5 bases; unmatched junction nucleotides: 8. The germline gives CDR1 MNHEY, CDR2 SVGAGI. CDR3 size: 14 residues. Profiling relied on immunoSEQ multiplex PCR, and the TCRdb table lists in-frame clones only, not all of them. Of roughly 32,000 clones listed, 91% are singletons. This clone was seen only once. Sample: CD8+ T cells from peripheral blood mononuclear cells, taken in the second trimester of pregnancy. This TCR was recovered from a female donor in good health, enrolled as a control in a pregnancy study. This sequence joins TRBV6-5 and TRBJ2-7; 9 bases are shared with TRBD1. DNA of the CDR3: TGTGCCAGCAGCCCCGGGACAGGGATCCACGAGCAGTACTTC. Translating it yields CASSPGTGIHEQYF.